This T cell receptor beta chain appears in the sequencing data of a study of blood T cell repertoires in COVID-19. Study at large: Acute-phase and convalescent COVID-19 samples originated in the United States, Italy and Spain. PBMCs, B-cell-depleted T cells, or T cells were the source of the cDNA or gDNA that made up the material.

The CDR3 loop spans 13 amino acids. In germline, CDR1 is SGHRS, CDR2 YFSETQ. Trimming removed 4 bases from V and 11 bases from J, with 17 bases in between. The authors' processing: Scientists estimated how many nucleated cells there were by amplifying reference gene primers. Assay: immunoSEQ multiplex PCR; the TCRdb copy retains only in-frame clones and omits some. The V and J calls and clone size were taken over from that table, and D and trimming were inferred from the DNA. The sample consists of fewer than 80,000 clones, less than 85% of them appearing once. The specimen was peripheral blood. The chain has TRBV5-1 and TRBJ2-3; the D gene is possibly TRBD2 (5 bases). The TCR originated in a woman of 80 years or more with active or convalescent COVID-19. The CDR3, as DNA: TGCGCCAGCAGCGGCGGGCCGCCAGACAAGCAGTATTTT. Its translation is CASSGGPPDKQYF.